This T cell receptor beta chain was profiled in a study of T cell responses to AZD1222 COVID-19 vaccine. Only in-frame clones appear in the TCRdb table, and some are missing; sequencing was by immunoSEQ multiplex PCR. The sample consists of about 92,000 clones, 65% to 90% of them appearing once. Notes on the study in general: Once two AZD1222 doses were given, Spike-specific TCR breadth and depth went up. None of the repertoires were sampled until the peak T cell response had passed. Regions 160-218 and 743-854 dominated among vaccine-associated CD4 TCRs spanning spike.

This clone was counted between two and nine times. The antigen remains unidentified. V shed 5 bases and J shed 6 bases, with 12 bases lying between them. The CDR3 consists of 13 residues. CDR1 SEHNR and CDR2 FQNEAQ come from the germline V gene (reference sequence). The clonotype was recovered from an adult in good health. The chain has TRBV7-9 and TRBJ2-3, with D unclear. The source was peripheral blood, collected on day 0 of AZD1222 vaccination. CDR3 sequence reads: CASSLHPRDTQYF. CDR3 coding DNA: TGTGCCAGCAGCCTCCACCCTCGGGATACGCAGTATTTT.